A selection of T cell receptor beta chains follows, all from one sample in a study of neoadjuvant anti-PD-1 for oral cavity cancer. Some clones are missing from TCRdb's copy, which holds only in-frame ones; the method was immunoSEQ multiplex PCR. The sample includes under 20,000 clones, about 60% seen only once; the top ten take 2.8%. The sequencing used PBMCs, collected before nivolumab (anti-PD-1) treatment. These receptors all come from a person between 35 and 79 years old with oral cavity squamous cell carcinoma. Both conserved end residues are part of each CDR3. A D gene is named only where the DNA matches it firmly. Size values are once, few and many counts, or a class for expanded clones, and some rows have none.

DNA | CDR3 | V | size | D | length | J
TGTGCCTGGAGTCTCCAGGGATCTGAGCAGTTCTTC | CAWSLQGSEQFF | TRBV30 | - | - | 12 | TRBJ2-1
TGCGCCACCAAGAGGGACACTGAAGCTTTCTTT | CATKRDTEAFF | TRBV10-2 | - | - | 11 | TRBJ1-1
TGCGCCAGCAGCTTACAGGGAGTTACCTACGAGCAGTACTTC | CASSLQGVTYEQYF | TRBV5-1 | - | - | 14 | TRBJ2-7
TGCAGCGTGGAAAACAGGGACGGCAACTATGGCTACACCTTC | CSVENRDGNYGYTF | TRBV29-1 | few | - | 14 | TRBJ1-2
TGCGCCAGCAGCTTACGTGGGACAGACCTCTACGAGCAGTACTTC | CASSLRGTDLYEQYF | TRBV5-1 | few | TRBD1 | 15 | TRBJ2-7
TGTGCCAGCAGCACCCGAAGAGGGCAACCTAACAATGAGCAGTTCTTC | CASSTRRGQPNNEQFF | TRBV7-2 | - | - | 16 | TRBJ2-1
TGTGCCAGCAGGGAAACCGGGACAGGCGAGCAGTACTTC | CASRETGTGEQYF | TRBV25-1 | - | TRBD1 | 13 | TRBJ2-7
TGTGCCAGCAATCGGGACTCCTCCTACGAGCAGTACTTC | CASNRDSSYEQYF | TRBV6-1 | - | - | 13 | TRBJ2-7
TGCAGCGCCGTACCTCGGACTGAAGCTTTCTTT | CSAVPRTEAFF | TRBV29-1 | - | - | 11 | TRBJ1-1
TGCGCCAGCAGCCCAACACCCGAAGAGACCCAGTACTTC | CASSPTPEETQYF | TRBV5-1 | - | - | 13 | TRBJ2-5
TGCGCCAGCAGCCCGGGACTAGCCCAGTACAATGAGCAGTTCTTC | CASSPGLAQYNEQFF | TRBV4-1 | - | TRBD2 | 15 | TRBJ2-1
TGTGCCAGCAGCCCGGACTCTGACCAGCAGTTCTTC | CASSPDSDQQFF | TRBV7-3 | - | - | 12 | TRBJ2-1
TGTGCCAGCAGTTTATCCTCACGAGCGGCAGTTCAAAGCGGGGAGCTGTTTTTT | CASSLSSRAAVQSGELFF | TRBV27 | - | - | 18 | TRBJ2-2
TGTGCCAGCAGCTTTAGGCGGGATCCCTACAATGAGCAGTTCTTC | CASSFRRDPYNEQFF | TRBV11-1 | - | - | 15 | TRBJ2-1
TGCGCCAGCAGCTTGCTAATAGGGAGTTCCGGCGAGCAGTACTTC | CASSLLIGSSGEQYF | TRBV5-1 | - | - | 15 | TRBJ2-7
TGCGCCAGCAGCTCACGACTAGCGGGAGGAAATCCGTACTTC | CASSSRLAGGNPYF | TRBV5-1 | - | TRBD2 | 14 | TRBJ2-7
TGTGCCAGTAGGGAGGGGACAGAAAATCAGCCCCAGCATTTT | CASREGTENQPQHF | TRBV19 | - | TRBD1 | 14 | TRBJ1-5
TGCAGCGTTGCCCTCACGGACAAGGGATTTGGCTACACCTTC | CSVALTDKGFGYTF | TRBV29-1 | - | - | 14 | TRBJ1-2
TGTGCCAGCAGCCCGGGCCCTAAGGGCGAGCAGTACTTC | CASSPGPKGEQYF | TRBV11-2 | few | - | 13 | TRBJ2-7
TGTGCCAGCAGGGCTTTGGACACCTCCTGGGAGCAGTACTTC | CASRALDTSWEQYF | TRBV5-5 | - | - | 14 | TRBJ2-7
TGTGCCAGCAGTTTATCGACCGGGACGGCGAACACTGAAGCTTTCTTT | CASSLSTGTANTEAFF | TRBV27 | few | - | 16 | TRBJ1-1
TGCGCCAGCAGCCAAGGGACTAGCGGGAGCTCCTACGAGCAGTACTTC | CASSQGTSGSSYEQYF | TRBV4-1 | once | TRBD2 | 16 | TRBJ2-7
TGTGCCAGCAGTGGTCCCGGGACAGGGAACTATGGCTACACCTTC | CASSGPGTGNYGYTF | TRBV6-5 | few | TRBD1 | 15 | TRBJ1-2
TGTGCCAGCAGTGGTTCCGGGACGTACTATGGCTACACCTTC | CASSGSGTYYGYTF | TRBV6-4 | - | - | 14 | TRBJ1-2
TGTGCCAGCAGCCCCGGGGGTAGCGGGAGCGAGCAGTACTTC | CASSPGGSGSEQYF | TRBV6-5 | once | TRBD2 | 14 | TRBJ2-7
TGTGCCAGCAGTGAGGGACTAGCGGAGTCCGGGGAGCTGTTTTTT | CASSEGLAESGELFF | TRBV2 | - | TRBD2 | 15 | TRBJ2-2
TGCAGCGTTACCTACCCGTCGGGTGGGCCGCGCTCTGGAAACACCATATATTTT | CSVTYPSGGPRSGNTIYF | TRBV29-1 | - | - | 18 | TRBJ1-3
TGTGCCAGCAGCCAAGGGATAGAGACCCAGTACTTC | CASSQGIETQYF | TRBV14 | - | - | 12 | TRBJ2-5
TGTGCCAGCAGCGCCACCCTTAATGAGCAGTTCTTC | CASSATLNEQFF | TRBV5-6 | once | - | 12 | TRBJ2-1
TGCGCCAGCAGCCAACCGACTAGCGGGAACTACGAGCAGTACTTC | CASSQPTSGNYEQYF | TRBV4-1 | - | TRBD2 | 15 | TRBJ2-7
TGCGCCAGCAGCTTGAGTGGGACAGGGACTCAAGAGACCCAGTACTTC | CASSLSGTGTQETQYF | TRBV5-1 | - | TRBD1 | 16 | TRBJ2-5
TGTGCCTGGAGTATGACAGCCGGCGGCTACACCTTC | CAWSMTAGGYTF | TRBV30 | few | - | 12 | TRBJ1-2
TGTGCCAGCAGTTCCCGGAACGAGCAGTACTTC | CASSSRNEQYF | TRBV28 | - | - | 11 | TRBJ2-7
TGTGCCAGCAGTGAGTACAGCGTCGGAAACACCATATATTTT | CASSEYSVGNTIYF | TRBV25-1 | - | - | 14 | TRBJ1-3
TGTGCCAGCAGCTTACCGGGAGAACGCGAGCAGTACTTC | CASSLPGEREQYF | TRBV7-3 | - | - | 13 | TRBJ2-7
TGTGCCAGCAGACCCGACATGGTCACCGGGGAGCTGTTTTTT | CASRPDMVTGELFF | TRBV7-9 | few | - | 14 | TRBJ2-2
TGCAGCGCCCAGCCGAACACCGGGGAGCTGTTTTTT | CSAQPNTGELFF | TRBV29-1 | - | - | 12 | TRBJ2-2
TGTGCCAGCCAACCGACAGGGAATAGCAATCAGCCCCAGCATTTT | CASQPTGNSNQPQHF | TRBV7-9 | - | TRBD1 | 15 | TRBJ1-5